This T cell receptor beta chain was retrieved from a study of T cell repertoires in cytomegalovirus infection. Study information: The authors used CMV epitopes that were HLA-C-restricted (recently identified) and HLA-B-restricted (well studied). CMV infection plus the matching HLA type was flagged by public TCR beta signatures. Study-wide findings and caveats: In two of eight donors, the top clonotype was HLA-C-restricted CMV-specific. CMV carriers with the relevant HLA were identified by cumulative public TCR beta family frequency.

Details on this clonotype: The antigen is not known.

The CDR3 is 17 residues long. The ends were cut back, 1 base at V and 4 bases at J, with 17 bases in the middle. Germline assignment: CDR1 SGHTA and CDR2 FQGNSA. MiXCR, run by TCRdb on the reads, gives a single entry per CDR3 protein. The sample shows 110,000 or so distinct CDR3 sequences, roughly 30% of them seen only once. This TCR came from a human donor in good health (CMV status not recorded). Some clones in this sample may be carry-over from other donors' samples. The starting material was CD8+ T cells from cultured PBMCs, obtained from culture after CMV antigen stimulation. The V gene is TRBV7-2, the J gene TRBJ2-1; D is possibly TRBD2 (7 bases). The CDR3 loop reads CASSLGGAGGLYNEQFF. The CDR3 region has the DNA TGTGCCAGCAGCTTAGGTGGGGCCGGGGGGCTTTACAATGAGCAGTTCTTC.